Below, one T cell receptor beta chain is given with its context. Antigen unknown. V lost 4 bases, J lost 4 bases, and 9 bases stayed unmatched. The CDR3 extends over 16 amino acids. Germline V CDR1 and CDR2: SGHKS, YYEKEE (reference sequence). Repertoires were generated with immunoSEQ multiplex PCR, while TCRdb's copy carries only in-frame clones and drops some. Of more than 65,000 clones listed, around 90% were seen once; the top ten hold roughly 1.3%. The sample belongs to a study of graft-versus-host responses after intestinal transplantation. Study overall: Those transplanted obtained multivisceral, liver-intestinal, or isolated intestinal grafts. Study observations and caveats: Early post-transplant HvG declines were associated with peak circulating GvH clone levels. Ileal or blood samples showed some GvH clones first, and such clones were also found in recipient marrow.

The V gene is TRBV5-5, the J gene TRBJ1-5, with 9 bases lining up with TRBD1. The TCR comes from a human donor who received an intestinal transplant. Sequencing used unstimulated CD8+ T cells sorted from spleen or lymph node cells, obtained before intestinal transplant. The CDR3 nucleotides read TGTGCCAGCAGCGTATCTGCCGGGACAGGGAATCAGCCCCAGCATTTT. It is translated as CASSVSAGTGNQPQHF.